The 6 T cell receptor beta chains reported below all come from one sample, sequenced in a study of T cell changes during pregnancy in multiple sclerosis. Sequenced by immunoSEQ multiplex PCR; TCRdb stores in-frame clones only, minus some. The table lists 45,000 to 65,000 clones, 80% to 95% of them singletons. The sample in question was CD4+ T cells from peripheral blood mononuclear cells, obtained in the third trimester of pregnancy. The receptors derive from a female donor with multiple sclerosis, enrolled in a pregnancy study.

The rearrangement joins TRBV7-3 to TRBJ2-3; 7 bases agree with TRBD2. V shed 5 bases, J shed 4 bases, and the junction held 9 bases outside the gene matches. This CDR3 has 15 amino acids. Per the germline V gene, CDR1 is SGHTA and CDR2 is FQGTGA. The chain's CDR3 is CASSARERGPDTQYF. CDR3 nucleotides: TGTGCCAGCAGCGCCCGGGAGCGGGGCCCAGATACGCAGTATTTT.

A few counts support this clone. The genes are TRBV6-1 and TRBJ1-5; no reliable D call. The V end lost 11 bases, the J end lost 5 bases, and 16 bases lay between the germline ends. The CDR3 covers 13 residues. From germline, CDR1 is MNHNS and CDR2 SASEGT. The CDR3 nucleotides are TGTGCCGGATCAACCACAGTAGATCAGCCCCAGCATTTT. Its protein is CAGSTTVDQPQHF.

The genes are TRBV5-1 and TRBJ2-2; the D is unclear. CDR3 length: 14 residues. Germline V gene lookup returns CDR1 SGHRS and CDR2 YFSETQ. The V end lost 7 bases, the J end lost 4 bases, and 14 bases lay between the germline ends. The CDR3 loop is CASALDEITGELFF. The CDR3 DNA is TGCGCCAGCGCCCTAGATGAAATCACCGGGGAGCTGTTTTTT. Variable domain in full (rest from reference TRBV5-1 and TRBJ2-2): KAGVTQTPRYLIKTRGQQVTLSCSPISGHRSVSWYQQTPGQGLQFLFEYFSETQRNKGNFPGRFSGRQFSNSRSEMNVSTLELGDSALYLCASALDEITGELFFGEGSRLTVL.

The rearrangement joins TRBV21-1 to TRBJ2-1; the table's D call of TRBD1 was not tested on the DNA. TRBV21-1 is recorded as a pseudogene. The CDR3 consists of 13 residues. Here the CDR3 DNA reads TGTGCCAGCAGCAGGGGACAGTACAATGAGCAGTTCTTC. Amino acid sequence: CASSRGQYNEQFF.

CDR3 amino acids: CASSDWAGGSTDTQYF. The CDR3 bases are TGTGCCAGCAGTGACTGGGCGGGGGGTAGCACAGATACGCAGTATTTT. The gene calls are TRBV6-4 and TRBJ2-3; 8 nucleotides match TRBD2. Germline V gene sequence: CDR1 MRHNA, CDR2 SNTAGT. The CDR3 is made up of 16 amino acids. V trimming: 1 base; J trimming: 0 bases; junction bases outside the gene matches: 3.

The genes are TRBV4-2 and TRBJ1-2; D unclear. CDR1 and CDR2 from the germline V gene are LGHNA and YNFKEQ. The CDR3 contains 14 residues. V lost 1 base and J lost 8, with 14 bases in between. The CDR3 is CASSQGEGDRGYTF. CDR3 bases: TGTGCCAGCAGCCAAGGGGAGGGTGATAGAGGCTACACCTTC.